These 9 T cell receptor beta chains were sequenced from one sample in a study of T cells in women clearing cervical HPV infection. Assay used: immunoSEQ multiplex PCR; TCRdb lists only in-frame clones, some missing. The sample table sets out 30,000 or so clones. The source material was blood buffy coat. The receptors shown here come from a woman aged 18-70 years with a cervical HPV16 infection that either progressed to CIN3+ or cleared (not recorded which).

As regards this clone: From the germline J gene comes the end of the CDR3, since the read stops 3 residues before it. The chain has TRBV2 and TRBJ2-3; possible D gene TRBD2, 6 bases. Germline-derived CDR1 and CDR2 are SNHLY and FYNNEI. The length of the CDR3 is 14 residues. V lost 6 bases to trimming and J lost 1 base, with 11 bases between them. Incomplete CDR3 DNA: TGTGCCAGCAGGGGCGCTAGCGGCACAGATACG. As protein: CASRGASGTDT. The whole CDR3 sequence reads CASRGASGTDTQYF. Filled out from reference TRBV2 and TRBJ2-3, the complete variable domain reads EPEVTQTPSHQVTQMGQEVILRCVPISNHLYFYWYRQILGQKVEFLVSFYNNEISEKSEIFDDQFSVERPDGSNFTLKIRSTKLEDSAMYFCASRGASGTDTQYFGPGTRLTVL.

In the case of this clone: The CDR3 end is not reached by the read, which stops 3 residues before it; the germline J gene fills it in. The gene calls are TRBV6-1 and TRBJ2-1; D is possibly TRBD1 (5 bases). Per the germline V gene, CDR1 is MNHNS and CDR2 is SASEGT. Deletions cut 2 bases from V and 6 bases from J, with 11 bases between. The CDR3 spans 14 residues. The CDR3 loop is CASSERGRGNEQFF. The CDR3 bases that were read are TGTGCCAGCAGTGAAAGGGGTAGGGGCAATGAG.

Of note for this clone: The read terminates 3 residues ahead of where the CDR3 ends, so the germline J gene completes it. The rearrangement joins TRBV2 to TRBJ2-1; D remains ambiguous. The ends were cut back, 7 bases at V and 0 bases at J, with 7 bases in the middle. The germline CDR1 and CDR2 sequences are SNHLY and FYNNEI. This CDR3 comprises 13 residues. CDR3 protein: CASTTDSYNEQFF. Partial CDR3 DNA: TGTGCCAGCACTACAGACTCCTACAATGAG.

About this clone: With the read ending 3 residues before the CDR3 end, the germline J gene is used to fill in that end. V is TRBV20-1 and J is TRBJ2-1, with 10 bases identical to TRBD2. In germline, CDR1 is DFQATT, CDR2 SNEGSKA (reference sequence). The trim removed 3 bases at V and 8 bases at J, leaving 10 bases unmatched. CDR3 length: 15 residues. The DNA read from the CDR3 is TGCAGTGCTAGGAGGGCTAGCGGGAGTGGGCATGAG. It is translated as CSARRASGSGHE. The full CDR3 protein reads CSARRASGSGHEQFF.

A word on this clone: The read ends 3 residues early relative to the CDR3; the germline J gene fills the gap. The rearrangement joins TRBV4-1 to TRBJ2-7; no clear D gene. Deletions cut 4 bases from V and 1 base from J, with 14 bases between. Germline values: CDR1 MGHRA, CDR2 YSYEKL. The CDR3 loop spans 15 amino acids. The sequenced CDR3 bases are TGCGCCAGCAGCCTCGGAGCAGGTTCATCCTACGAG. Amino acids: CASSLGAGSSYE. The complete CDR3 sequence is CASSLGAGSSYEQYF.

Points on this clone: The CDR3 is cut off 3 residues early in the read; its end comes from the germline J gene. V usage is TRBV28 and J usage is TRBJ1-1; D remains ambiguous. This CDR3 spans 14 amino acids. Germline V gives CDR1 MDHEN, CDR2 SYDVKM. The ends were cut back, 2 bases at V and 1 base at J, with 8 bases in the middle. The CDR3 sequence is CASSLVVRNTEAFF. The CDR3 bases that were read are TGTGCCAGCAGTTTAGTGGTCAGGAACACTGAA.

Details on this clone: The CDR3 extends 3 residues past the end of the read, so its final part is completed from the germline J gene. This chain uses TRBV7-3 with TRBJ2-1; TRBD2 aligns across 7 bases. In germline, CDR1 is SGHTA, CDR2 FQGTGA. The CDR3 consists of 15 residues. Losses at the gene ends were 0 bases for V and 7 bases for J; bases not matched to a gene: 6. The sequenced CDR3 bases are TGTGCCAGCAGCTTAACTGGCGGGAGCATAAATGAG. It encodes CASSLTGGSINE. The full CDR3 reads CASSLTGGSINEQFF.

Points on this clone: The DNA ends 3 residues before the CDR3 does, and the rest of the CDR3 is filled in from the germline J gene. The chain recombines TRBV6-2 or TRBV6-3 with TRBJ1-1; 9 positions match TRBD1. Germline V lookup: CDR1 MNHEY, CDR2 SVGEGT. The CDR3 contains 17 residues. V was pared by 2 bases and J by 0 bases, with 7 bases of the junction left unmatched. CDR3 DNA (partial): TGTGCCAGCAGTTACCCGGACAGGGGAGGTCTGAACACTGAA. Translating gives CASSYPDRGGLNTE. The whole CDR3 region reads CASSYPDRGGLNTEAFF.

As regards this clone: The CDR3 is cut off 3 residues early in the read; its end comes from the germline J gene. The V gene is TRBV11-3, the J gene TRBJ2-7; D is unresolved. The CDR3 is made up of 14 amino acids. Trimming took 0 bases from V and 5 from J, leaving 11 bases between them. Germline-derived CDR1 and CDR2 are SGHNT and YENEEA. The CDR3 loop reads CASSLEPTSDEQYF. The DNA read from the CDR3 is TGTGCCAGCAGCTTAGAGCCTACAAGCGACGAG.